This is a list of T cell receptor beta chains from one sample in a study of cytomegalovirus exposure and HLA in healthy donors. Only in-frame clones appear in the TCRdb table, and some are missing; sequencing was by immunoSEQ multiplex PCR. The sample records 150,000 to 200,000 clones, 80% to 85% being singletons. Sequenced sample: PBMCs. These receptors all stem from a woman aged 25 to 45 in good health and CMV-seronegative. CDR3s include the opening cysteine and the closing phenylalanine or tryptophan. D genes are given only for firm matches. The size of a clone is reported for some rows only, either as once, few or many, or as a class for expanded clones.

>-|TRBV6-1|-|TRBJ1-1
TGTGCCAGCAGTGAAGCTAGCGGGAACACTGAAGCTTTCTTT
CASSEASGNTEAFF
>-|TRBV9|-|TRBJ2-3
TGTGCCAGCAGCGAACAACAGAATCCCACAGATACGCAGTATTTT
CASSEQQNPTDTQYF
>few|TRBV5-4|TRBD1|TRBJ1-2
TGTGCCAGCAGACTATCCCAGGGGGCGCAAGGCTACACCTTC
CASRLSQGAQGYTF
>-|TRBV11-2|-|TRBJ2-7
TGTGCCAGCAGCTTGTCGGACATCTACGAGCAGTACTTC
CASSLSDIYEQYF
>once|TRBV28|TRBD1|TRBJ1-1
TGTGCCAGCAGTTTATGGGGGGCAACAGGGGATAACACTGAAGCTTTCTTT
CASSLWGATGDNTEAFF
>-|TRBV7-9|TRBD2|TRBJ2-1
TGTGCCAGCAGCTTAGGTAGTAGCGGGGGGGTCTATGAGCAGTTCTTC
CASSLGSSGGVYEQFF
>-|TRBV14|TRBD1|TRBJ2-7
TGTGCCAGCAGCCGACAACAGGGGGGCGAGCAGTACTTC
CASSRQQGGEQYF
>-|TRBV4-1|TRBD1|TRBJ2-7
TGCGCCAGCAGCCAGGGACCGGGACAGGGGGCCTACGAGCAGTACTTC
CASSQGPGQGAYEQYF
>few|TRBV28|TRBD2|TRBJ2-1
TGTGCCAGCAGTTTGGGCGGGGGATCCTACAATGAGCAGTTCTTC
CASSLGGGSYNEQFF
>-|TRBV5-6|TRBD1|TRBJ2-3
TGTGCCAGCAGCATAGCCGGGACAGGGACAGATACGCAGTATTTT
CASSIAGTGTDTQYF
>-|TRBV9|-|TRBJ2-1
TGTGCCAGCAGCGTAGCTACGTACAATGAGCAGTTCTTC
CASSVATYNEQFF